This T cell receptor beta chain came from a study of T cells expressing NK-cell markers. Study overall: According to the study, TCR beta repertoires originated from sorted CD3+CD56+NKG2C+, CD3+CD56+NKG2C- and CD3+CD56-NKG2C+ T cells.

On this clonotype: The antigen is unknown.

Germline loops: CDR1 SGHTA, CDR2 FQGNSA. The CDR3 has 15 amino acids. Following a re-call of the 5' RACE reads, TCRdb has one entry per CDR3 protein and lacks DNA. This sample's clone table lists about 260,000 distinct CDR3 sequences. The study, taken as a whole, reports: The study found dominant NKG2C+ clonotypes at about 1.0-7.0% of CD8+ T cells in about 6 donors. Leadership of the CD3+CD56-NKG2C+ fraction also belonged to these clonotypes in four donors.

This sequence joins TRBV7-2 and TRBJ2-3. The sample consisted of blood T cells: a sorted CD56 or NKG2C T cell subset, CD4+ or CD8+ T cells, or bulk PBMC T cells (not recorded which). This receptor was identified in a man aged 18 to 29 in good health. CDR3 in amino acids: CASSLEAGRTDTQYF.